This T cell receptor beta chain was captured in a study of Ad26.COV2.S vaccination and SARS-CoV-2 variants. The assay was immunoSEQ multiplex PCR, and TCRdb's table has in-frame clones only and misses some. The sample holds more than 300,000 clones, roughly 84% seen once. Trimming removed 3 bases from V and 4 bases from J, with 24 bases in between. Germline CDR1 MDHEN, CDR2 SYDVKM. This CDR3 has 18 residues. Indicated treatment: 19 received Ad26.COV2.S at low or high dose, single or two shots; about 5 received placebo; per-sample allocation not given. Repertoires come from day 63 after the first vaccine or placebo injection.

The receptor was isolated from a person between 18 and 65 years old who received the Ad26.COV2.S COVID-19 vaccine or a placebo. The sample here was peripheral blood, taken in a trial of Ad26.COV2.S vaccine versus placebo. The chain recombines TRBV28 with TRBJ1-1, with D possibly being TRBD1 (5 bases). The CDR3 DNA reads TGTGCCAGCAGTTTGTCCCTGGGCTGGGGGGGGAAAGGCACTGAAGCTTTCTTT. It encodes CASSLSLGWGGKGTEAFF.